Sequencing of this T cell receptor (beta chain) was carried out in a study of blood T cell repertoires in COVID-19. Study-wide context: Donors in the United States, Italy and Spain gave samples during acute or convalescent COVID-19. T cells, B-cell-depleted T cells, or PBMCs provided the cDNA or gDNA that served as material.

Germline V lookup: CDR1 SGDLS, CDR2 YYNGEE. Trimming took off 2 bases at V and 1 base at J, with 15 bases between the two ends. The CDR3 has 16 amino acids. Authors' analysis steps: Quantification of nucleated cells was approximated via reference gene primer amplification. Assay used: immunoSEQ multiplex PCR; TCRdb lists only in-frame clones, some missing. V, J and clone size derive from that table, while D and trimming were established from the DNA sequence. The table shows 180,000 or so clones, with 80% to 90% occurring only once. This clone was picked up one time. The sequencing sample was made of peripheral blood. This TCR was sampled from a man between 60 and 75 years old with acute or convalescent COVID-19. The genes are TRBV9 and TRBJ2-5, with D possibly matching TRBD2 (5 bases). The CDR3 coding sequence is TGTGCCAGCAGCGTGGGGTTTGCGGGTGGCCAAGAGACCCAGTACTTC. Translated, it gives CASSVGFAGGQETQYF.